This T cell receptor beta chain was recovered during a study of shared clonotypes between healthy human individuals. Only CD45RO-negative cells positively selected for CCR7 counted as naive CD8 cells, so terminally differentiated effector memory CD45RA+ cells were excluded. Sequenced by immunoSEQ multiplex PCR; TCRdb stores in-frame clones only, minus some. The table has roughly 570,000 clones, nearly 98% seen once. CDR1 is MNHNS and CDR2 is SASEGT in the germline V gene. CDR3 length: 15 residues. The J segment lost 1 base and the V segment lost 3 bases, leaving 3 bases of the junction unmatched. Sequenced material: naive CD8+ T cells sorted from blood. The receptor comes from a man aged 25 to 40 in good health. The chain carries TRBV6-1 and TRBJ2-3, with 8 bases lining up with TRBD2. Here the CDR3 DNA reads TGTGCCAGCAGTGAGTGGCGGGGGGGCACAGATACGCAGTATTTT. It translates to CASSEWRGGTDTQYF.